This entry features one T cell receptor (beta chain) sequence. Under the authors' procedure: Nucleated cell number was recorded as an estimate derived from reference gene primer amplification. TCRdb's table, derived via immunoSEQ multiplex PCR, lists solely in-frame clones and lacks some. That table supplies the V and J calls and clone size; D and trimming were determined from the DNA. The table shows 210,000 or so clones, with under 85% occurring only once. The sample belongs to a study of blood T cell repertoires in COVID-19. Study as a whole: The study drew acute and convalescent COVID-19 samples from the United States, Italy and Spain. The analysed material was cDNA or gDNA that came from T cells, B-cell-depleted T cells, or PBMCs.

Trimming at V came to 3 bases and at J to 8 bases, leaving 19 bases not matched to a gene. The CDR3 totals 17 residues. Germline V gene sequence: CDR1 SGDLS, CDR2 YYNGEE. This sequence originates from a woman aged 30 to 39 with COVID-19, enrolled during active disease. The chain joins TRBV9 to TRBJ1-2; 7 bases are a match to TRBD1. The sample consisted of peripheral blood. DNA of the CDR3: TGTGCCAGCAGCGCACAGACTCGACAGGGACTTCAGGAGGGCTACACCTTC. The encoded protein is CASSAQTRQGLQEGYTF.